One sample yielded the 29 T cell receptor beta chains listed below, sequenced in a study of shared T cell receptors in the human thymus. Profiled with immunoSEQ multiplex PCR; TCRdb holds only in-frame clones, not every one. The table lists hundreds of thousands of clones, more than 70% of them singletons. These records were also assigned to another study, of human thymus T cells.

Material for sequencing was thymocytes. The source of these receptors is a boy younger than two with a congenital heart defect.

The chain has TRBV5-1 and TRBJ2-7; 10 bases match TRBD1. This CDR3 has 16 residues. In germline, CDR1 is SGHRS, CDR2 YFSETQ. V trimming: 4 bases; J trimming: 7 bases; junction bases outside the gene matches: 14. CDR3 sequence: CASSGKRQGAAGEQYF. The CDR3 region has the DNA TGCGCCAGCAGCGGTAAGAGACAGGGGGCGGCCGGTGAGCAGTACTTC.

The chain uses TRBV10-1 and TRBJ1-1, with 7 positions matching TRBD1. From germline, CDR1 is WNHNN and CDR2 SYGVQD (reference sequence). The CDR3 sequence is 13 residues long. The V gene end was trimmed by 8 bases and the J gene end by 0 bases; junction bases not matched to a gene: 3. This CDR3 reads CASPGQVNTEAFF. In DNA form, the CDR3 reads TGCGCCAGCCCCGGACAGGTGAACACTGAAGCTTTCTTT.

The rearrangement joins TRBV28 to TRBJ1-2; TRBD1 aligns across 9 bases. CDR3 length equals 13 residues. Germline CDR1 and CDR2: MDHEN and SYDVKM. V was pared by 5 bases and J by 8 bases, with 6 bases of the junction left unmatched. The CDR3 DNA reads TGTGCCAGCAGTCCCCGGGACAGGGAGGGCTACACCTTC. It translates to CASSPRDREGYTF.

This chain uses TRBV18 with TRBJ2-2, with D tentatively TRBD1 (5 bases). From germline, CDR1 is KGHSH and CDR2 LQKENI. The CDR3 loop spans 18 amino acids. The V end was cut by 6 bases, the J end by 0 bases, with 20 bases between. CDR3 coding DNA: TGTGCCAGCTCCCGACCCCAGGGCCACAGAACGAACACCGGGGAGCTGTTTTTT. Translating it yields CASSRPQGHRTNTGELFF.

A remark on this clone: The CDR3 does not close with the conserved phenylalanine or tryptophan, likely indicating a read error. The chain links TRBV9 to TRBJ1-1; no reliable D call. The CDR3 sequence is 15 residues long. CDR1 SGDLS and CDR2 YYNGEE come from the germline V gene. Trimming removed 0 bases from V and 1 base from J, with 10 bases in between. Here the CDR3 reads CASSVDRGENTEAFL. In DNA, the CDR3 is TGTGCCAGCAGCGTAGACCGCGGGGAGAACACTGAAGCTTTCCTT.

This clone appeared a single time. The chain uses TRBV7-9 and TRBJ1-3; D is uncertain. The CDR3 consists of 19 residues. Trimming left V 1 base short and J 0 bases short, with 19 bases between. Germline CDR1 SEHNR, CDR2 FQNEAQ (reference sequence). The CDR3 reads CASSLEGGRTEYSGNTIYF. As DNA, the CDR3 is TGTGCCAGCAGCTTAGAGGGTGGGAGGACGGAATACTCTGGAAACACCATATATTTT.

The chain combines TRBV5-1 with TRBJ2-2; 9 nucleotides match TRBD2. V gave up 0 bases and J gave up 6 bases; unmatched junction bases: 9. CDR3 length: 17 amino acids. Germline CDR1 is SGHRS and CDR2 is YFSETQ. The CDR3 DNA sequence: TGCGCCAGCAGCTTGGATTCGGCGGGAGGGGGCCCCGGGGAGCTGTTTTTT. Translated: CASSLDSAGGGPGELFF.

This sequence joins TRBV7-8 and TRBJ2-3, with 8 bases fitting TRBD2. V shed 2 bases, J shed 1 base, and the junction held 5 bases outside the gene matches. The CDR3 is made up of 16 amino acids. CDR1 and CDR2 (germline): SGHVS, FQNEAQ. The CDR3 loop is CASSLPGGRGTDTQYF. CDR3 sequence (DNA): TGTGCCAGCAGCTTACCGGGGGGGCGTGGCACAGATACGCAGTATTTT.

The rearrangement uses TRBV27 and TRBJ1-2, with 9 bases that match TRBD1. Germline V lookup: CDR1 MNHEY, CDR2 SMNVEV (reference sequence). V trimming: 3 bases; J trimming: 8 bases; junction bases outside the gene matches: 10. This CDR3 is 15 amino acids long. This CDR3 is CASSFPGQGLKGYTF. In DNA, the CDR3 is TGTGCCAGCAGTTTCCCGGGACAGGGATTGAAAGGCTACACCTTC.

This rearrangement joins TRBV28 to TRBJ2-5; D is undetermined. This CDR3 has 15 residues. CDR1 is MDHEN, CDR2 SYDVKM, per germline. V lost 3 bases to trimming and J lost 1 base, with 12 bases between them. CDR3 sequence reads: CASSLSCAPQETQYF. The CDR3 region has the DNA TGTGCCAGCAGTTTGTCTTGCGCCCCCCAAGAGACCCAGTACTTC.

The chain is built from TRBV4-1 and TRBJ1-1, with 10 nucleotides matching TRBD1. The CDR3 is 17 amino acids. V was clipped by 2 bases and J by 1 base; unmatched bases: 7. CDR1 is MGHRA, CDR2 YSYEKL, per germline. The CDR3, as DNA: TGCGCCAGCAGCCAAATTCTCTGGGACAGGGGGAACACTGAAGCTTTCTTT. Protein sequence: CASSQILWDRGNTEAFF.

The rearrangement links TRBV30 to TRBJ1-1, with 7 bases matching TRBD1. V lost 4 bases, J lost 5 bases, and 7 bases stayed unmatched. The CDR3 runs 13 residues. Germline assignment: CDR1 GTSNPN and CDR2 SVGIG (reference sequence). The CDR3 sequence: CAWKSTGMTEAFF. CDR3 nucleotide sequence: TGTGCCTGGAAGTCGACAGGGATGACTGAAGCTTTCTTT.

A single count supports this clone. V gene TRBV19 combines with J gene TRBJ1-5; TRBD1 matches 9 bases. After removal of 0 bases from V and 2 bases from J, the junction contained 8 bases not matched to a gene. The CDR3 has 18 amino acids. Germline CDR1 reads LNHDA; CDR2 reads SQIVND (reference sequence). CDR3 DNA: TGTGCCAGTAGTATAGACGGCCCGGGACAGGGTGGCAATCAGCCCCAGCATTTT. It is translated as CASSIDGPGQGGNQPQHF.

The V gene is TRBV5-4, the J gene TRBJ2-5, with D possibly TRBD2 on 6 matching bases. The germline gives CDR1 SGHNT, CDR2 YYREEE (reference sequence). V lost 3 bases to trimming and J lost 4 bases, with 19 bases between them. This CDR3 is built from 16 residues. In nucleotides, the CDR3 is TGTGCCAGCAGCTCAAAGACTAGTTCCCCCTTAGAGACCCAGTACTTC. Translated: CASSSKTSSPLETQYF.

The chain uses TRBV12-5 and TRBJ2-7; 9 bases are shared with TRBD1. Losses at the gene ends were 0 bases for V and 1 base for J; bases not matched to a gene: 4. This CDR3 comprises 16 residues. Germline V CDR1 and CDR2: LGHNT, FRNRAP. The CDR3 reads CASGLVTGTGSYEQYF. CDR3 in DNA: TGTGCTAGTGGTTTGGTAACAGGGACAGGGTCCTACGAGCAGTACTTC.

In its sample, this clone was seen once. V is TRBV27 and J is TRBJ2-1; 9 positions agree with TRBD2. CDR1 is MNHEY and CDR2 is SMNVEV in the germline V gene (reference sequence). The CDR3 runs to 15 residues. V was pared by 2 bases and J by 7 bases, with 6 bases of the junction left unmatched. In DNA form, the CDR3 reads TGTGCCAGCAGTTTAATAGCGGGAGAAGGTAATGAGCAGTTCTTC. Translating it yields CASSLIAGEGNEQFF.

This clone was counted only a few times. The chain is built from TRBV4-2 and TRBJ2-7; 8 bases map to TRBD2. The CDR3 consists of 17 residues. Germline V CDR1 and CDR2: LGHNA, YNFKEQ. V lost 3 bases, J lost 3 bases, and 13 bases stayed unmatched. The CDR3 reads CASSQARTSRGIYEQYF. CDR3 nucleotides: TGTGCCAGCAGCCAGGCCCGGACTAGCCGCGGGATCTACGAGCAGTACTTC.

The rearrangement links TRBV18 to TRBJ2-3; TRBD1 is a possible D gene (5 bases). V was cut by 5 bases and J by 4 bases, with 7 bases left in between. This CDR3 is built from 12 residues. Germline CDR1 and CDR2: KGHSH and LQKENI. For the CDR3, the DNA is TGTGCCAGCTCAAAGGGGCCAGATACGCAGTATTTT. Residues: CASSKGPDTQYF.

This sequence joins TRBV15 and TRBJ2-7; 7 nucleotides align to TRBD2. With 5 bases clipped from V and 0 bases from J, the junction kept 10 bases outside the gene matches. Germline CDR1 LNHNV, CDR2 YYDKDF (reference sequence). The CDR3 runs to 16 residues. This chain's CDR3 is CATSGREPPSSYEQYF. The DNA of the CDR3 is TGTGCCACCAGCGGGCGGGAGCCTCCCAGCTCCTACGAGCAGTACTTC.

The DNA of the CDR3 is TGTGCCAGCAGCTTGGGGACACGGGATGGCTACACCTTC. Its translation is CASSLGTRDGYTF. The chain couples TRBV7-6 to TRBJ1-2; tentative D call: TRBD1 (6 bases). Between the trimmed V and J ends, which lost 3 bases and 6 bases, there was a span of 11 bases. CDR3 length: 13 residues. Per the germline V gene, CDR1 is SGHVS and CDR2 is FNYEAQ.

The CDR3 DNA reads as TGTGCAAGTCGCTTCCCTCCTTTCGGGGTGACACAGGGTAGCAATCAGCCCCAGCATTTT. Amino acids: CASRFPPFGVTQGSNQPQHF. The chain carries TRBV12-2 and TRBJ1-5; TRBD1, the D gene given by the table, was not confirmed from the DNA. TRBV12-2 is annotated as a pseudogene. The CDR3 is 20 amino acids.

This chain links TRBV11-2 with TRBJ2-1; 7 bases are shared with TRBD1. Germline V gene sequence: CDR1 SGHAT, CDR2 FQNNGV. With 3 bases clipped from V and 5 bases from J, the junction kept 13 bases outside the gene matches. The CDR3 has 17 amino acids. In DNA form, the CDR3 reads TGTGCCAGCAGCTTGACACCCCGGTTAGGGGGCGACAATGAGCAGTTCTTC. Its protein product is CASSLTPRLGGDNEQFF.

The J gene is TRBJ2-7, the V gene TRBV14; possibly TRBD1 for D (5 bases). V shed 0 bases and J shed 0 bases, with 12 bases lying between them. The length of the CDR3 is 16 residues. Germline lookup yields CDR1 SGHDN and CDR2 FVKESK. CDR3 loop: CASSQDIGANSYEQYF. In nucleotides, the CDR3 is TGTGCCAGCAGCCAAGACATAGGGGCCAACTCCTACGAGCAGTACTTC.

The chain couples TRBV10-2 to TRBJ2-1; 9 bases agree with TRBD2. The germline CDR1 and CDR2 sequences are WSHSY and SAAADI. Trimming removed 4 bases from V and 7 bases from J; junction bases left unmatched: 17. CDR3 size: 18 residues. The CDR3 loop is CASSGGGREKLVWNEQFF. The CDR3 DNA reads TGCGCCAGCAGTGGAGGCGGGAGGGAGAAACTGGTCTGGAATGAGCAGTTCTTC.

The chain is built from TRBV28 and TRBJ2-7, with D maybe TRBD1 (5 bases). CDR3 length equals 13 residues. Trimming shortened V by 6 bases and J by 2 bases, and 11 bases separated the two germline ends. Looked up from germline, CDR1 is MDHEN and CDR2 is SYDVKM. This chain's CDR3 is CASRSDRTYEQYF. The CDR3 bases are TGTGCCAGCAGATCCGACAGAACCTACGAGCAGTACTTC.

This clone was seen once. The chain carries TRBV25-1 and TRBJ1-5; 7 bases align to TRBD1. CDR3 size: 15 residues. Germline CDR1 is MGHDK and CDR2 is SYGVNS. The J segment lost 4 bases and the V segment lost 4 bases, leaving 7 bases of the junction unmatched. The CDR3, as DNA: TGTGCCAGCAGTGGAGTCGGGACAGAGAATCAGCCCCAGCATTTT. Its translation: CASSGVGTENQPQHF.

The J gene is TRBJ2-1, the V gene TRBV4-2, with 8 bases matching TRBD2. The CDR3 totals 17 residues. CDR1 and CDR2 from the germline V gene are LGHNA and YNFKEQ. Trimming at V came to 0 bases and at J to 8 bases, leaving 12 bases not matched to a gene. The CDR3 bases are TGTGCCAGCAGCCAAGATTTAGAACGGGAGGGCCGATATGAGCAGTTCTTC. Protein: CASSQDLEREGRYEQFF.

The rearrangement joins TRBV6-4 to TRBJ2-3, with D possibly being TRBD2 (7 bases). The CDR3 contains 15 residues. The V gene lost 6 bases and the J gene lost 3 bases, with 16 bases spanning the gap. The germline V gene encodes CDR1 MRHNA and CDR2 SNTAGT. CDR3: CASSPGGRATDTQYF. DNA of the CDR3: TGTGCCAGCAGCCCGGGGGGCCGGGCGACAGATACGCAGTATTTT.

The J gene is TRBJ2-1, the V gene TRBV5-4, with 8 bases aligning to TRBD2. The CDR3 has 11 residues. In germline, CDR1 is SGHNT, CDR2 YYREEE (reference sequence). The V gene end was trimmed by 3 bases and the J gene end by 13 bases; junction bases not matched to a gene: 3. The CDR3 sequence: CASSSGGRQFF. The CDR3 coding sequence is TGTGCCAGCAGCTCGGGGGGGCGACAGTTCTTC.